The clone carrying this T cell receptor (beta chain) was detected ten times or more. CDR3 size: 12 residues. With 2 bases removed from V and 6 bases from J, the gap between germline ends came to 7 bases. The V gene's germline CDR1 is MDHEN and CDR2 SYDVKM. The sample belongs to a study of T cells in Graves' hyperthyroidism and ophthalmopathy. TCR beta CDR3 region amplification was performed from RNA transcripts. HTBI primers were the set used in a first-round RT-PCR of the TCR CDR3. TCRdb itself ran the multiplex PCR reads through MiXCR, one entry per CDR3 protein. The sample includes 500,000 to 650,000 distinct CDR3 sequences, approximately 17% of them seen just once.

The receptor was derived from a woman under 30 with Graves' ophthalmopathy. Sequenced input: blood. This chain uses TRBV28 with TRBJ2-5; the D is unclear. In nucleotides, the CDR3 is TGTGCCAGCAGTTTACTCGGAAAGACCCAGTACTTC. Encoded protein: CASSLLGKTQYF.